A single sample gave rise to the 31 T cell receptor beta chains below, sequenced in a study of cytomegalovirus exposure and HLA in healthy donors. 13 Jbeta primers and 60 Vbeta primers were used for the PCR. TCRdb keeps only in-frame clones here, not all; method: immunoSEQ multiplex PCR. The top ten hold about 6.4% of the sample, which has 150,000 or so clones, about 80% seen once. Sequences were obtained from PBMCs. These receptors were collected from a man aged 40-49 years in good health and CMV-seropositive.

The V gene is TRBV9, the J gene TRBJ2-2; 7 positions agree with TRBD2. After removal of 0 bases from V and 6 bases from J, the junction contained 5 bases not matched to a gene. The V gene's germline CDR1 is SGDLS and CDR2 YYNGEE. The CDR3 covers 15 residues. CDR3 region: CASSVGGSLAGELFF. For the CDR3, the DNA is TGTGCCAGCAGCGTAGGCGGGAGCCTCGCCGGGGAGCTGTTTTTT.

The V and J genes are TRBV27 and TRBJ1-6; D not certain. Trimming took off 4 bases at V and 7 bases at J, with 5 bases between the two ends. The CDR3 has 12 amino acids. CDR1 and CDR2 (germline): MNHEY, SMNVEV (reference sequence). The CDR3 sequence is CASSSGNSPLHF. The CDR3 nucleotides are TGTGCCAGCAGTTCGGGAAATTCACCCCTCCACTTT.

On this clone itself: This same CDR3 is encoded by further DNA sequences in the sample. The genes are TRBV19 and TRBJ2-7, with D maybe TRBD2 (5 bases). V was clipped by 4 bases and J by 0 bases, with 7 bases between them. From germline, CDR1 is LNHDA and CDR2 SQIVND (reference sequence). CDR3 size: 13 residues. CDR3 sequence reads: CASSRESSYEQYF. The DNA for the CDR3 is TGTGCCAGTAGTAGGGAGAGCTCCTACGAGCAGTACTTC.

The chain combines TRBV6-5 with TRBJ2-1, with 8 bases aligning to TRBD1. J lost 1 base, V lost 6 bases, and 5 bases had no gene match. The CDR3 loop spans 15 amino acids. CDR1 is MNHEY and CDR2 is SVGAGI in the germline V gene. The CDR3 region is CASSDGTGSYNEQFF. The CDR3 nucleotides read TGTGCCAGCAGCGACGGGACAGGTTCCTACAATGAGCAGTTCTTC.

The gene calls are TRBV7-2 and TRBJ1-5; D is unclear. Germline CDR1 reads SGHTA; CDR2 reads FQGNSA. With 4 bases removed from V and 0 bases from J, the gap between germline ends came to 10 bases. The CDR3 is made up of 15 amino acids. DNA of the CDR3: TGTGCCAGCAGCTATTCGGGTTTTAGCAATCAGCCCCAGCATTTT. This encodes CASSYSGFSNQPQHF.

This chain uses TRBV6-5 with TRBJ1-1, with D possibly TRBD1 on 6 matching bases. Germline V lookup: CDR1 MNHEY, CDR2 SVGAGI. The CDR3 sequence is 13 residues long. V lost 7 bases and J 12 bases, leaving 21 bases between the germline ends. This chain's CDR3 is CASTAPGGPWSFF. The CDR3 nucleotides are TGTGCCAGCACCGCTCCTGGGGGCCCGTGGTCTTTCTTT.

This rearrangement joins TRBV6-1 to TRBJ2-5, with TRBD2 as a possible D gene (7 bases). The V and J ends lost 2 bases and 5 bases respectively, with 12 bases between them. The CDR3 runs to 14 residues. The germline V gene has CDR1 MNHNS and CDR2 SASEGT. This CDR3 is CASSEWGGRETQYF. CDR3 DNA: TGTGCCAGCAGTGAATGGGGGGGGCGGGAGACCCAGTACTTC.

This clone was observed a single time. The rearrangement joins TRBV19 to TRBJ1-4; possible D gene TRBD1, 6 bases. The germline CDR1 and CDR2 sequences are LNHDA and SQIVND (reference sequence). The germline V and J ends were trimmed by 5 bases and 3 bases, with 10 bases remaining between them. The CDR3 totals 14 residues. CDR3 in amino acids: CASSGTISNEKLFF. Here the CDR3 DNA reads TGTGCCAGTAGTGGGACAATTTCTAATGAAAAACTGTTTTTT.

The chain has TRBV15 and TRBJ1-5, with D possibly being TRBD1 (5 bases). Trimming took 3 bases from V and 9 from J, leaving 12 bases between them. The CDR3 contains 13 residues. Looked up from germline, CDR1 is LNHNV and CDR2 is YYDKDF (reference sequence). CDR3 amino acids: CATSRERGGPQHF. The CDR3 DNA follows: TGTGCCACCAGCAGGGAGCGGGGGGGGCCCCAGCATTTT.

This chain links TRBV29-1 with TRBJ2-3; a weak D match, TRBD2 (7 bases). V shed 7 bases and J shed 2 bases, with 19 bases lying between them. Per the germline V gene, CDR1 is SQVTM and CDR2 is ANQGSEA. The CDR3 runs 15 residues. The chain's CDR3 is CSAQRGGGNTDTQYF. As DNA, the CDR3 is TGCAGCGCCCAAAGGGGCGGGGGCAACACAGATACGCAGTATTTT.

The rearrangement links TRBV5-6 to TRBJ1-5; maybe TRBD1 (5 bases). The V gene lost 0 bases and the J gene lost 0 bases, with 7 bases spanning the gap. This CDR3 has 15 amino acids. Germline V gives CDR1 SGHDT, CDR2 YYEEEE. CDR3: CASSLGQTSNQPQHF. CDR3 DNA sequence: TGTGCCAGCAGCTTGGGACAGACTAGCAATCAGCCCCAGCATTTT. Combining the CDR3 with reference TRBV5-6 and TRBJ1-5 gives the whole variable domain DAGVTQSPTHLIKTRGQQVTLRCSPKSGHDTVSWYQQALGQGPQFIFQYYEEEERQRGNFPDRFSGHQFPNYSSELNVNALLLGDSALYLCASSLGQTSNQPQHFGDGTRLSIL.

The gene calls are TRBV27 and TRBJ1-2; the D gene is possibly TRBD1 (6 bases). The CDR3 contains 14 residues. V shed 2 bases and J shed 3 bases, with 10 bases lying between them. Germline V gene lookup returns CDR1 MNHEY and CDR2 SMNVEV (reference sequence). The CDR3 reads CASSLKPGDYGYTF. CDR3 DNA: TGTGCCAGCAGTTTAAAGCCAGGGGACTATGGCTACACCTTC.

The table lists this clone with a count of one. The chain carries TRBV7-6 and TRBJ2-1, with D possibly being TRBD2 (5 bases). This CDR3 region has 18 residues. V was trimmed by 1 base and J by 0 bases, leaving 16 bases between them. Germline V gives CDR1 SGHVS, CDR2 FNYEAQ. Here the CDR3 DNA reads TGTGCCAGCAGCTTAGAAACTTTTGGACTCCTCTCCTACAATGAGCAGTTCTTC. Translation gives CASSLETFGLLSYNEQFF.

This clone was detected once. The chain combines TRBV28 with TRBJ1-6; 7 nucleotides align to TRBD1. This CDR3 has 15 residues. Germline loops: CDR1 MDHEN, CDR2 SYDVKM. With 6 bases clipped from V and 1 base from J, the junction kept 3 bases outside the gene matches. The CDR3, as DNA: TGTGCCAGCAGAGGGGGCTTTTCCTATAATTCACCCCTCCACTTT. Protein sequence: CASRGGFSYNSPLHF.

This clone was counted between two and nine times. V gene TRBV4-1 combines with J gene TRBJ2-3; no clear D. This CDR3 has 14 amino acids. CDR1 is MGHRA, CDR2 YSYEKL, per germline. V lost 4 bases to trimming and J lost 4 bases, with 12 bases between them. This chain's CDR3 is CASSPLSAADTQYF. CDR3 nucleotides: TGCGCCAGCAGCCCGTTAAGCGCGGCAGATACGCAGTATTTT.

The genes are TRBV19 and TRBJ1-1; 11 positions match TRBD1. This CDR3 is 14 amino acids long. Germline lookup yields CDR1 LNHDA and CDR2 SQIVND (reference sequence). V was pared by 10 bases and J by 5 bases, with 9 bases of the junction left unmatched. The CDR3: CATLDRGRGTEAFF. Written as DNA, the CDR3 is TGTGCCACCTTGGACAGGGGGCGTGGGACTGAAGCTTTCTTT.

A few counts support this clone. V is TRBV27 and J is TRBJ2-5; tentatively, D is TRBD1 (5 bases). The V gene's germline CDR1 is MNHEY and CDR2 SMNVEV (reference sequence). This CDR3 region has 14 residues. With 5 bases removed from V and 4 bases from J, the gap between germline ends came to 14 bases. The CDR3 sequence: CASSPRRDAETQYF. The CDR3 nucleotides are TGTGCCAGCAGTCCTCGCAGGGATGCAGAGACCCAGTACTTC.

This sequence joins TRBV19 and TRBJ2-2; 7 bases are shared with TRBD1. The CDR3 extends over 14 amino acids. Germline CDR1 and CDR2: LNHDA and SQIVND (reference sequence). The ends lost 7 bases at V and 6 bases at J; junction bases unmatched: 8. This CDR3 is CASNTQGFAGELFF. In DNA, the CDR3 is TGTGCCAGTAACACACAGGGGTTTGCCGGGGAGCTGTTTTTT.

The chain uses TRBV7-9 and TRBJ2-1, with 12 nucleotides matching TRBD2. CDR3 size: 14 residues. Germline V lookup: CDR1 SEHNR, CDR2 FQNEAQ (reference sequence). The V gene end was trimmed by 1 base and the J gene end by 8 bases; junction bases not matched to a gene: 0. The CDR3 protein is CASSLGLAGDEQFF. The CDR3 nucleotides are TGTGCCAGCAGCTTAGGACTAGCGGGAGATGAGCAGTTCTTC. Full variable domain (rest looked up from reference TRBV7-9 and TRBJ2-1): DTGVSQNPRHKITKRGQNVTFRCDPISEHNRLYWYRQTLGQGPEFLTYFQNEAQLEKSRLLSDRFSAERPKGSFSTLEIQRTEQGDSAMYLCASSLGLAGDEQFFGPGTRLTVL.

The DNA of the CDR3 is TGTGCCAGCAGTACCAGTCGTAGCGGGAGTGGGTACGAGCAGTACTTC. This encodes CASSTSRSGSGYEQYF. The rearrangement links TRBV9 to TRBJ2-7, with 9 bases matching TRBD2. Germline loops: CDR1 SGDLS, CDR2 YYNGEE. Trimming took 5 bases from V and 4 from J; bases not matched to a gene: 13. The length of the CDR3 is 16 residues.

V and J are TRBV11-3 and TRBJ2-7; 11 bases map to TRBD2. Germline CDR1 SGHNT, CDR2 YENEEA. The CDR3 length is 20 residues. V lost 5 bases, J lost 2 bases, and 20 bases stayed unmatched. The CDR3 DNA is TGTGCCAGCAGCCGACCTAGCGGGAGGCCAGGGGGCGGAGGCACCTACGAGCAGTACTTC. The encoded protein is CASSRPSGRPGGGGTYEQYF.

This clone was counted between two and nine times. The chain recombines TRBV5-8 with TRBJ2-1; the D gene is possibly TRBD2 (5 bases). The CDR3 totals 16 residues. The ends were cut back, 1 base at V and 4 bases at J, with 15 bases in the middle. Germline V lookup: CDR1 SGHTS, CDR2 YDEGEE. The CDR3 DNA follows: TGTGCCAGCAGCTTGCTCACTAGTACGATATACAATGAGCAGTTCTTC. It encodes CASSLLTSTIYNEQFF.

A single count supports this clone. The chain couples TRBV5-1 to TRBJ1-1; no definite D call. The CDR3 has 14 amino acids. V dropped 5 bases and J dropped 3 bases, with 14 bases sitting between them. The germline gives CDR1 SGHRS, CDR2 YFSETQ. CDR3 residues: CASREVEEYTEAFF. CDR3 bases: TGCGCCAGCAGGGAGGTCGAAGAATACACTGAAGCTTTCTTT.

In this sample, this clone turned up once. The chain is built from TRBV9 and TRBJ2-1; 15 bases fit TRBD2. This CDR3 contains 18 residues. Germline assignment: CDR1 SGDLS and CDR2 YYNGEE. V trimming: 0 bases; J trimming: 4 bases; junction bases outside the gene matches: 5. DNA of the CDR3: TGTGCCAGCAGCGTAGCCGGGGGACTAGCGGGAGGATACAATGAGCAGTTCTTC. It codes for CASSVAGGLAGGYNEQFF.

The chain is built from TRBV28 and TRBJ2-7, with 8 bases that match TRBD2. CDR1 and CDR2 from the germline V gene are MDHEN and SYDVKM. This CDR3 is 13 amino acids long. With V trimmed by 6 bases and J by 3 bases, 4 bases remained unmatched. CDR3 in amino acids: CASRRREVYEQYF. CDR3 coding DNA: TGTGCCAGCAGGCGGCGGGAGGTCTACGAGCAGTACTTC. The complete variable domain, with remaining parts taken from reference TRBV28 and TRBJ2-7, reads DVKVTQSSRYLVKRTGEKVFLECVQDMDHENMFWYRQDPGLGLRLIYFSYDVKMKEKGDIPEGYSVSREKKERFSLILESASTNQTSMYLCASRRREVYEQYFGPGTRLTVT.

The J gene is TRBJ1-1, the V gene TRBV7-9; D call uncertain. This CDR3 is built from 14 residues. From germline, CDR1 is SEHNR and CDR2 FQNEAQ (reference sequence). V was pared by 2 bases and J by 1 base, with 8 bases between. The CDR3: CASSLSAGNTEAFF. CDR3 sequence (DNA): TGTGCCAGCAGCTTATCCGCAGGGAACACTGAAGCTTTCTTT. The entire variable domain, with the rest obtained from reference TRBV7-9 and TRBJ1-1, is as follows: DTGVSQNPRHKITKRGQNVTFRCDPISEHNRLYWYRQTLGQGPEFLTYFQNEAQLEKSRLLSDRFSAERPKGSFSTLEIQRTEQGDSAMYLCASSLSAGNTEAFFGQGTRLTVV.

The rearrangement uses TRBV7-3 and TRBJ2-5; 7 bases align to TRBD2. The CDR3 is 14 amino acids. J lost 5 bases, V lost 4 bases, and 7 bases had no gene match. The germline gives CDR1 SGHTA, CDR2 FQGTGA. This CDR3 reads CASSSGGGGETQYF. DNA of the CDR3: TGTGCCAGCAGCTCAGGCGGGGGAGGGGAGACCCAGTACTTC.

The V call is TRBV25-1, the J call TRBJ2-7; a weak D match, TRBD2 (6 bases). This CDR3 comprises 15 residues. Germline V gives CDR1 MGHDK, CDR2 SYGVNS. V lost 2 bases and J lost 3, with 14 bases in between. The CDR3 nucleotides are TGTGCCAGCAGTGAAGGAGGGGTCAGGAACTACGAGCAGTACTTC. This gives the protein CASSEGGVRNYEQYF.

Comment on this clone: A read error may produce the germline difference seen at one junction end. The chain has TRBV7-9 and TRBJ2-6; perhaps TRBD2 as D (6 bases). In germline, CDR1 is SEHNR, CDR2 FQNEAQ (reference sequence). CDR3 length equals 19 residues. CDR3 sequence: CASSTGIVDRDSGANGLTF. In DNA form, the CDR3 reads TGTGCCAGCAGCACAGGAATCGTGGACCGGGACTCTGGGGCCAACGGCCTGACTTTC.

The V gene is TRBV5-1, the J gene TRBJ2-7, with 11 bases identical to TRBD2. CDR1 is SGHRS and CDR2 is YFSETQ in the germline V gene. The CDR3 sequence is 15 residues long. V was pared by 4 bases and J by 2 bases, with 5 bases of the junction left unmatched. For the CDR3, the DNA is TGCGCCAGCAGCCCTACTAGCGGGAGTACCTACGAGCAGTACTTC. Translation gives CASSPTSGSTYEQYF.

This clone was picked up a small number of times. The junction departs from the called germline gene at one end, perhaps through a read error. CDR3 amino acids: CAWSVPPGRVFDKNSQYF. The DNA of the CDR3 is TGTGCCTGGAGTGTACCCCCCGGGAGGGTTTTTGACAAAAACAGTCAGTACTTC. The chain has TRBV30 and TRBJ2-4, with TRBD2 matching over 8 bases. Germline-derived CDR1 and CDR2 are GTSNPN and SVGIG (reference sequence). The CDR3 has 18 amino acids.